A single sample gave rise to the 18 T cell receptor beta chains below, sequenced in a study of blood T cell repertoires in COVID-19. Clones were sequenced by immunoSEQ multiplex PCR, and TCRdb holds only the in-frame ones, with some missing. Of fewer than 300,000 clones in the sample, roughly 86% were seen once. The sequenced material came from peripheral blood. The origin of the receptors is a man aged 40-50 years who had recovered from COVID-19.

V is TRBV6-4 and J is TRBJ2-3, with 11 bases aligning to TRBD2. Trimming at V came to 5 bases and at J to 0 bases, leaving 10 bases not matched to a gene. This CDR3 is 18 amino acids long. The germline gives CDR1 MRHNA, CDR2 SNTAGT. The CDR3 protein is CASSPLAGGHSSTDTQYF. In DNA form, the CDR3 reads TGTGCCAGCAGTCCCCTAGCGGGGGGCCACTCTAGCACAGATACGCAGTATTTT.

The V gene is TRBV27, the J gene TRBJ2-3; 8 bases map to TRBD2. After removal of 6 bases from V and 0 bases from J, the junction contained 20 bases not matched to a gene. The germline V gene has CDR1 MNHEY and CDR2 SMNVEV (reference sequence). The CDR3 length is 20 residues. CDR3 amino acids: CASSRETAGVGPSSTDTQYF. The CDR3, as DNA: TGTGCCAGCAGCAGGGAGACAGCGGGAGTAGGGCCTTCTAGCACAGATACGCAGTATTTT.

This chain connects TRBV10-3 to TRBJ1-3; TRBD1 agrees at 9 bases. Germline V CDR1 and CDR2: ENHRY, SYGVKD. After removal of 5 bases from V and 4 bases from J, the junction contained 3 bases not matched to a gene. This CDR3 spans 14 amino acids. As DNA, the CDR3 is TGTGCCATCAGTTCCGGGACAGGGGGAAACACCATATATTTT. This gives the protein CAISSGTGGNTIYF.

V is TRBV7-2 and J is TRBJ2-7; 11 bases fit TRBD2. Unmatched junction bases numbered 5, after V lost 5 bases and J lost 2 bases. The CDR3 extends over 15 amino acids. The germline gives CDR1 SGHTA, CDR2 FQGNSA. The CDR3 spells CASSKTSGSPYEQYF. CDR3 nucleotide sequence: TGTGCCAGCAGCAAAACTAGCGGGAGCCCCTACGAGCAGTACTTC.

The chain uses TRBV7-3 and TRBJ2-1, with D possibly being TRBD2 (5 bases). The germline V gene has CDR1 SGHTA and CDR2 FQGTGA. V was pared by 2 bases and J by 0 bases, with 14 bases between. CDR3 length: 17 residues. The CDR3 bases are TGTGCCAGCAGCTTAGTTGGCGGGCCGAGCTCCTACAATGAGCAGTTCTTC. Translation: CASSLVGGPSSYNEQFF.

J is TRBJ2-1 and V is TRBV14; 15 bases agree with TRBD2. The CDR3 extends over 19 amino acids. Germline CDR1 is SGHDN and CDR2 is FVKESK. V dropped 4 bases and J dropped 1; count of bases not matched to a gene: 8. In nucleotides, the CDR3 is TGTGCCAGCAGCCTGGGACTAGCGGGGGGCCCCCCATCCTACAATGAGCAGTTCTTC. Translation gives CASSLGLAGGPPSYNEQFF.

This clone was recorded a few times. The chain links TRBV7-9 to TRBJ2-7, with 9 nucleotides matching TRBD2. The germline CDR1 and CDR2 sequences are SEHNR and FQNEAQ (reference sequence). This CDR3 is built from 15 residues. J gave up 6 bases and V 5 bases, and 11 bases lay outside the gene matches. DNA for the CDR3: TGTGCCAGCAGCCCGGAGGGGGGACTAGCTATCGAGCAGTACTTC. Translated, it gives CASSPEGGLAIEQYF. The complete variable domain, with remaining parts taken from reference TRBV7-9 and TRBJ2-7, reads DTGVSQNPRHKITKRGQNVTFRCDPISEHNRLYWYRQTLGQGPEFLTYFQNEAQLEKSRLLSDRFSAERPKGSFSTLEIQRTEQGDSAMYLCASSPEGGLAIEQYFGPGTRLTVT.

This clone was observed once. The chain is built from TRBV5-6 and TRBJ2-5; 7 bases align to TRBD2. Germline V gene sequence: CDR1 SGHDT, CDR2 YYEEEE. Trimming took 1 base from V and 2 from J; bases not matched to a gene: 5. There are 15 residues in the CDR3. CDR3 protein: CASSLIWGGQETQYF. CDR3 nucleotide sequence: TGTGCCAGCAGCTTGATCTGGGGGGGACAAGAGACCCAGTACTTC.

This clone was counted a single time. The chain couples TRBV25-1 to TRBJ2-2; D is perhaps TRBD2 (6 bases). Trimming left V 5 bases short and J 5 bases short, with 21 bases between. The CDR3 has 17 residues. The V gene's germline CDR1 is MGHDK and CDR2 SYGVNS. The CDR3 protein is CASSTSAGLRITGELFF. CDR3 DNA sequence: TGTGCCAGCAGTACTTCTGCGGGACTCAGAATTACCGGGGAGCTGTTTTTT.

This chain links TRBV6-1 with TRBJ1-2; D is possibly TRBD1 (5 bases). The CDR3 loop spans 15 amino acids. Trimming took 4 bases from V and 3 from J, leaving 15 bases between them. CDR1 MNHNS and CDR2 SASEGT come from the germline V gene. In DNA form, the CDR3 reads TGTGCCAGCAGTGGCGGGACGACGAGGGACTATGGCTACACCTTC. As protein: CASSGGTTRDYGYTF.

The chain combines TRBV12-1 with TRBJ2-3; the D call in the table, TRBD2, was not verified against the DNA. TRBV12-1 is labeled a pseudogene. This CDR3 has 13 residues. The CDR3 here is CASSSGGTDTQYF. The CDR3, as DNA: TGTGCCAGCAGCTCCGGAGGTACAGATACGCAGTATTTT.

The rearrangement uses TRBV7-2 and TRBJ1-5, with 7 bases aligning to TRBD1. With 1 base clipped from V and 6 bases from J, the junction kept 0 bases outside the gene matches. Germline V gene data show CDR1 as SGHTA and CDR2 as FQGNSA. The length of the CDR3 is 13 residues. The CDR3 sequence is CASSLDRGQPQHF. As DNA, the CDR3 is TGTGCCAGCAGCTTAGACAGGGGTCAGCCCCAGCATTTT.

The genes are TRBV7-2 and TRBJ2-7; 7 positions match TRBD1. The CDR3 is 15 amino acids. With V trimmed by 5 bases and J by 4 bases, 11 bases remained unmatched. CDR1 is SGHTA, CDR2 FQGNSA, per germline. The CDR3 nucleotides read TGTGCCAGCAGCCTCAACCGGGACAGTATATACGAGCAGTACTTC. Translating it yields CASSLNRDSIYEQYF.

The gene calls are TRBV5-4 and TRBJ1-2; 8 positions agree with TRBD1. The CDR3 runs 14 residues. Germline V gene data show CDR1 as SGHNT and CDR2 as YYREEE (reference sequence). Trimming took 4 bases from V and 4 from J; bases not matched to a gene: 6. CDR3 protein: CASSPTTGGYGYTF. CDR3 nucleotide sequence: TGTGCCAGCAGCCCAACCACAGGGGGCTATGGCTACACCTTC.

The V and J genes are TRBV7-2 and TRBJ2-1; 9 bases are shared with TRBD2. This CDR3 comprises 15 residues. Trimming took 5 bases from V and 4 from J; bases not matched to a gene: 6. Per germline, CDR1 SGHTA and CDR2 FQGNSA. The CDR3 loop reads CASSSSSGAYNEQFF. CDR3 in DNA: TGTGCCAGCAGCAGCTCTAGCGGGGCGTACAATGAGCAGTTCTTC.

J is TRBJ2-2 and V is TRBV14; possibly TRBD1 for D (5 bases). The length of the CDR3 is 13 residues. Germline loops: CDR1 SGHDN, CDR2 FVKESK. V was clipped by 4 bases and J by 6 bases, with 9 bases between them. Here the CDR3 reads CASSLLGPGELFF. The CDR3 DNA is TGTGCCAGCAGCCTGCTGGGGCCCGGGGAGCTGTTTTTT.

The J gene is TRBJ1-2, the V gene TRBV6-1; D unresolved. With 0 bases removed from V and 3 bases from J, the gap between germline ends came to 14 bases. The germline V gene encodes CDR1 MNHNS and CDR2 SASEGT. This CDR3 has 16 amino acids. The CDR3 region is CASSEAGRGIYYGYTF. CDR3 DNA sequence: TGTGCCAGCAGTGAAGCGGGTCGAGGAATATACTATGGCTACACCTTC.

The CDR3 is CASSPQSQQFF. CDR3 in DNA: TGTGCCAGCAGCCCACAGAGCCAGCAGTTCTTC. V gene TRBV27 combines with J gene TRBJ2-1; no firm D call. Germline V gene sequence: CDR1 MNHEY, CDR2 SMNVEV (reference sequence). CDR3 length: 11 residues. V lost 6 bases, J lost 11 bases, and 11 bases lay in between.